Listed below are T cell receptor beta chains from one sample, sequenced in a study of T cell responses to AZD1222 COVID-19 vaccine. Clones were read by immunoSEQ multiplex PCR, and TCRdb kept only the in-frame ones, dropping some. The sample lists 100,000 to 150,000 clones; approximately 90% were seen once. The sample consisted of peripheral blood, taken 28 days after the second AZD1222 dose. The receptors stem from an adult who received the AZD1222 COVID-19 vaccine. Each CDR3 is given with its conserved first and last residue. Each record gives: CDR3 protein, CDR3 DNA, J gene, D gene, V gene, clone size. A D gene is named only where the DNA matches it firmly. Rows may omit the clone size; those that give it use once, few, many or a size class.

CDR3 protein: CASKPTGGPNNEQFF
CDR3 DNA: TGTGCCAGCAAGCCCACCGGGGGTCCGAACAATGAGCAGTTCTTC
J gene: TRBJ2-1
D gene: .
V gene: TRBV11-1
clone size: .

CDR3 protein: CASSWTPGQGGYGYTF
CDR3 DNA: TGTGCCAGCAGCTGGACACCGGGACAGGGTGGCTATGGCTACACCTTC
J gene: TRBJ1-2
D gene: TRBD1
V gene: TRBV5-5
clone size: .

CDR3 protein: CASSPGDARQPQHF
CDR3 DNA: TGTGCCAGCAGTCCAGGGGATGCTAGGCAGCCCCAGCATTTT
J gene: TRBJ1-5
D gene: .
V gene: TRBV28
clone size: .

CDR3 protein: CASSLEGAVTEAFF
CDR3 DNA: TGTGCCAGCAGCTTAGAAGGGGCGGTCACTGAAGCTTTCTTT
J gene: TRBJ1-1
D gene: .
V gene: TRBV11-2
clone size: few

CDR3 protein: CASSPTSTGVPGANVLTF
CDR3 DNA: TGTGCCAGCAGCCCGACCTCGACAGGGGTCCCTGGGGCCAACGTCCTGACTTTC
J gene: TRBJ2-6
D gene: TRBD1
V gene: TRBV5-4
clone size: .

CDR3 protein: CASSFIGGQGHEQYF
CDR3 DNA: TGTGCCAGCAGTTTTATCGGGGGACAGGGGCACGAGCAGTACTTC
J gene: TRBJ2-7
D gene: TRBD1
V gene: TRBV28
clone size: .

CDR3 protein: CASSYAGSETQYF
CDR3 DNA: TGTGCCAGCAGCTACGCTGGGTCAGAGACCCAGTACTTC
J gene: TRBJ2-5
D gene: .
V gene: TRBV7-3
clone size: .

CDR3 protein: CASSWTRYNEQFF
CDR3 DNA: TGTGCCAGCAGTTGGACGCGTTACAATGAGCAGTTCTTC
J gene: TRBJ2-1
D gene: .
V gene: TRBV11-3
clone size: .

CDR3 protein: CASSMGSGTGVNQPQHF
CDR3 DNA: TGTGCCAGTAGTATGGGTTCGGGGACAGGCGTTAATCAGCCCCAGCATTTT
J gene: TRBJ1-5
D gene: TRBD1
V gene: TRBV19
clone size: .

CDR3 protein: CASTTAAGGGRNYGYTF
CDR3 DNA: TGTGCCAGCACAACTGCAGCCGGGGGAGGGCGTAACTATGGCTACACCTTC
J gene: TRBJ1-2
D gene: .
V gene: TRBV27
clone size: once

CDR3 protein: CASSLGLGVSEQYF
CDR3 DNA: TGTGCCAGCAGTTTAGGATTGGGAGTTAGCGAGCAGTACTTC
J gene: TRBJ2-7
D gene: .
V gene: TRBV27
clone size: .

CDR3 protein: CASSLAGRSSGNTIYF
CDR3 DNA: TGTGCCAGCAGCTTAGCAGGCAGGTCCTCTGGAAACACCATATATTTT
J gene: TRBJ1-3
D gene: .
V gene: TRBV7-9
clone size: .

CDR3 protein: CASSQELGQVYGYTF
CDR3 DNA: TGTGCCAGCAGCCAAGAACTCGGACAGGTCTATGGCTACACCTTC
J gene: TRBJ1-2
D gene: TRBD1
V gene: TRBV3-1/TRBV3-2
clone size: .

CDR3 protein: CASSPSGGPQETQYF
CDR3 DNA: TGTGCCAGCTCACCATCCGGGGGGCCTCAAGAGACCCAGTACTTC
J gene: TRBJ2-5
D gene: .
V gene: TRBV18
clone size: .

CDR3 protein: CATSALNEAFF
CDR3 DNA: TGTGCCACCAGTGCTCTTAATGAAGCTTTCTTT
J gene: TRBJ1-1
D gene: .
V gene: TRBV24-1
clone size: .

CDR3 protein: CASSDTDRDYNEQFF
CDR3 DNA: TGTGCCAGCAGTGACACCGACAGGGATTACAATGAGCAGTTCTTC
J gene: TRBJ2-1
D gene: TRBD1
V gene: TRBV6-4
clone size: few

CDR3 protein: CASSATAGSDVGELFF
CDR3 DNA: TGTGCCAGCAGCGCGACGGCGGGTTCAGATGTCGGGGAGCTGTTTTTT
J gene: TRBJ2-2
D gene: .
V gene: TRBV7-2
clone size: .

CDR3 protein: CASSTGGSSYNEQFF
CDR3 DNA: TGTGCCAGCTCAACAGGGGGGAGCTCCTACAATGAGCAGTTCTTC
J gene: TRBJ2-1
D gene: TRBD1
V gene: TRBV18
clone size: .

CDR3 protein: CASRTAGGPYNEQFF
CDR3 DNA: TGTGCCAGCCGCACAGCGGGGGGTCCGTACAATGAGCAGTTCTTC
J gene: TRBJ2-1
D gene: TRBD2
V gene: TRBV7-6
clone size: .

CDR3 protein: CSAPWGNRPEAFF
CDR3 DNA: TGCAGCGCCCCCTGGGGCAATCGGCCAGAAGCTTTCTTT
J gene: TRBJ1-1
D gene: .
V gene: TRBV29-1
clone size: .

CDR3 protein: CASSLGLNEQYF
CDR3 DNA: TGTGCCAGCAGCTTAGGGCTGAACGAGCAGTACTTC
J gene: TRBJ2-7
D gene: .
V gene: TRBV7-2
clone size: .

CDR3 protein: CSASPPVSSGNTIYF
CDR3 DNA: TGCAGTGCTAGTCCTCCAGTGAGCTCTGGAAACACCATATATTTT
J gene: TRBJ1-3
D gene: .
V gene: TRBV20-1
clone size: .

CDR3 protein: CASSLIGQTSYEQYF
CDR3 DNA: TGTGCCAGCAGCTTAATCGGGCAGACCTCCTACGAGCAGTACTTC
J gene: TRBJ2-7
D gene: .
V gene: TRBV7-2
clone size: once

CDR3 protein: CASSFGDTSWATRQYF
CDR3 DNA: TGTGCCAGCAGTTTCGGGGACACCTCATGGGCTACGAGGCAGTACTTC
J gene: TRBJ2-7
D gene: .
V gene: TRBV6-2/TRBV6-3
clone size: .